This T cell receptor (beta chain) was sequenced for a study of cytomegalovirus exposure and HLA in healthy donors. This clone was found once. The target antigen is unknown. It was healthy bone marrow donors who served as donors. V was pared by 2 bases and J by 4 bases, with 11 bases of the junction left unmatched. Per germline, CDR1 SGDLS and CDR2 YYNGEE. The CDR3 sequence is 19 residues long. With 60 Vbeta and 13 Jbeta primers, the PCR was carried out. Measured with immunoSEQ multiplex PCR; TCRdb has only the in-frame clones, and not every one. This sample has under 150,000 clones, with 65% to 80% found just once. Study-wide points: The study reported that TCR beta sequences accurately predicted HLA-A and HLA-B alleles in most subjects. Most TCR sequences were seen very rarely across donors, but some public TCRs occurred in many.

Material for sequencing was PBMCs. This receptor was obtained from a male donor in good health and CMV-seropositive. V and J are TRBV9 and TRBJ2-1; 14 nucleotides line up with TRBD2. The CDR3 sequence: CASSVGTSGRYSIYNEQFF. The CDR3 DNA is TGTGCCAGCAGCGTGGGGACTAGCGGGAGATATAGTATTTACAATGAGCAGTTCTTC.